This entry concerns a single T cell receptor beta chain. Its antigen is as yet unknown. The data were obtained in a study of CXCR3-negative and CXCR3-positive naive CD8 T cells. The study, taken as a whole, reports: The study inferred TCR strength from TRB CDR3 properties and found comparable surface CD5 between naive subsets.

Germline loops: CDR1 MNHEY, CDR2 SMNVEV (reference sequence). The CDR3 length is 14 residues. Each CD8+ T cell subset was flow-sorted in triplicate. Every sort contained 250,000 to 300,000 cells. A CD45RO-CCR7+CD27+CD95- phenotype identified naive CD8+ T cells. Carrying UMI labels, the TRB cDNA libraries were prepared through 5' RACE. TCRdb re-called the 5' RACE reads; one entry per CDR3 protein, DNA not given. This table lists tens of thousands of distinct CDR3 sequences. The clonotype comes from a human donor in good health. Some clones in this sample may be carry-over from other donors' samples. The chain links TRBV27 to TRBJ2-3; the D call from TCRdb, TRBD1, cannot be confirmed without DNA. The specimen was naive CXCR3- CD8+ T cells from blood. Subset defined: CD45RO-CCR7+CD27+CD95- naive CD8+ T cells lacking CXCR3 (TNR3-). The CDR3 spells CASSQGTAPDTQYF.